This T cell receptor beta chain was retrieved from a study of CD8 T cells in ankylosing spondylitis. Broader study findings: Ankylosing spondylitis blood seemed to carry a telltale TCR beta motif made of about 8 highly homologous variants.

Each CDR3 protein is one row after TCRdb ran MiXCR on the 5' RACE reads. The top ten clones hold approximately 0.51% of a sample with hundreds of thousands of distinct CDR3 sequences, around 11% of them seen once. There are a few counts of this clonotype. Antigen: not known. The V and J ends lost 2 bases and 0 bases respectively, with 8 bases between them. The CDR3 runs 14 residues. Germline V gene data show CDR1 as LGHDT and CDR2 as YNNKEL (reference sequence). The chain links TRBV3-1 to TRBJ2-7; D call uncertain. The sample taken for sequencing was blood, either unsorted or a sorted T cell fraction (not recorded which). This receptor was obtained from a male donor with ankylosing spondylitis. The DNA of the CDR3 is TGTGCCAGCAGCCAATCCCCGAGCTCCTACGAGCAGTACTTC. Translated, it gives CASSQSPSSYEQYF.